This T cell receptor (beta chain) was recorded in a study of beta chain features in type 1 diabetes. The study's findings and limits: Shorter TCRB CDR3s, moderately but significantly so, marked every one of the four CD4+ subsets in Type 1 diabetes patients. Researchers cautioned that cDNA sequencing could over-represent cells with high TCR expression.

Germline assignment: CDR1 MNHEY and CDR2 SVGAGI. With 6 bases removed from V and 2 bases from J, the gap between germline ends came to 10 bases. The CDR3 consists of 13 residues. Expressed TCRB transcripts were sequenced, since all the RNA that had been isolated was reverse transcribed. Produced via immunoSEQ multiplex PCR; TCRdb's table is partial and in-frame only. The sample carries some 330,000 clones, roughly 12% recorded once. This clone was observed a handful of times. The antigen is unknown. This receptor was taken from a woman aged 18-30 years with type 1 diabetes. Material: naive CD4+ T cells from blood. This chain connects TRBV6-5 to TRBJ1-2; TRBD1 might be the D (6 bases). The CDR3 nucleotides are TGTGCCAGCAGGAGGGGGACCAACTATGGCTACACCTTC. This sequence encodes CASRRGTNYGYTF.